These T cell receptor beta chains were read from a single sample in a study of identical twins. TCRdb reanalysed the 5' RACE reads using MiXCR and keeps one entry per CDR3 protein. This table has hundreds of thousands of distinct CDR3 sequences, about 7.5% appearing once. These same data were also listed under a study on yellow fever vaccine responses in identical twins.

Sequenced: memory (CD45RO+) T cells sorted from blood. The receptors derive from a woman aged 18 to 35 in good health. The CDR3 runs from the conserved cysteine through the conserved F or W. A D gene is named only where the DNA matches it firmly. Not every row has a clone size; where given, it reads once, few, many or a size class.

>TRBJ2-3|many|.|TRBV4-2
TGTGCCAGCAGCCTCAGGGGGGGCACAGATACGCAGTATTTT
CASSLRGGTDTQYF
>TRBJ2-6|few|.|TRBV6-2/TRBV6-3
TGTGCCAGCAGCCCGACCGGAACAGTAGCTGGGGCCAACGTCCTGACTTTC
CASSPTGTVAGANVLTF
>TRBJ1-2|.|TRBD1|TRBV27
TGTGCCAGCAGTTTACAGGGGGCAAAAGGCTACACCTTC
CASSLQGAKGYTF
>TRBJ2-7|few|TRBD2|TRBV5-1
TGCGCCAGCAGCTTGGCCGTAGTGGGGGGGGTCTACGAGCAGTACTTC
CASSLAVVGGVYEQYF
>TRBJ2-1|many|.|TRBV29-1
TGCAGCGGATTACAGGGTCCCAATGAGCAGTTCTTC
CSGLQGPNEQFF
>TRBJ1-6|.|.|TRBV5-1
TGCGCCAGCAGCTTGGGACGGGAGGACAATTCACCCCTCCACTTT
CASSLGREDNSPLHF
>TRBJ1-5|.|.|TRBV6-2/TRBV6-3
TGTGCCAGCAGTTCAGGACGGCAAAATAGCAATCAGCCCCAGCATTTT
CASSSGRQNSNQPQHF
>TRBJ1-1|many|.|TRBV15
TGTGCCACCAGCAGAGACCCAGTCACTGAAGCTTTCTTT
CATSRDPVTEAFF
>TRBJ2-2|few|TRBD1|TRBV27
TGTGCCAGCAGCAAGTTGGTCTCGGGGACAGGGAACACCGGGGAGCTGTTTTTT
CASSKLVSGTGNTGELFF
>TRBJ2-7|few|TRBD1|TRBV11-3
TGTGCCAGCAGCCCGTCAAACGGGACAGGGGTCTACGAGCAGTACTTC
CASSPSNGTGVYEQYF
>TRBJ1-5|few|TRBD1|TRBV27
TGTGCCAGCAGTTCCGGGACAGGGTCCCACCAGCCCCAGCATTTT
CASSSGTGSHQPQHF
>TRBJ2-7|.|.|TRBV2
TGTGCCAGCAGTGTTAGCCCGGGGGAGCAGTACTTC
CASSVSPGEQYF
>TRBJ1-1|.|.|TRBV30
TGTGCCTGGAGTGGGGACACCGGGACCACTGAAGCTTTCTTT
CAWSGDTGTTEAFF
>TRBJ2-7|few|.|TRBV20-1
TGCAGTGCTAGAACTGCGCTAGCGCGAGTCGAGCAGTACTTC
CSARTALARVEQYF
>TRBJ1-5|many|TRBD1|TRBV7-9
TGTGCCAGCAGCTCAGGACAGGGCCGAAATCAGCCCCAGCATTTT
CASSSGQGRNQPQHF
>TRBJ2-2|.|TRBD1|TRBV12-5
TGTGCTAGTGGTTCCGGGACAGGGATTCTGACGAACACCGGGGAGCTGTTTTTT
CASGSGTGILTNTGELFF
>TRBJ2-1|many|TRBD1|TRBV20-1
TGCAGTGCTAGGAACCCGGGACAGGAAAACAATGAGCAGTTCTTC
CSARNPGQENNEQFF
>TRBJ1-1|few|.|TRBV29-1
TGCAGCGCTCGGACCTTAGAAGCTTTCTTT
CSARTLEAFF
>TRBJ2-5|.|.|TRBV20-1
TGCAGGGGCCTAAGCCTGAAACAAGAGACCCAGTACTTC
CRGLSLKQETQYF
>TRBJ2-3|many|TRBD1|TRBV11-3
TGTGCCAGCAGCCGGGACAGGGGCATGGATACGCAGTATTTT
CASSRDRGMDTQYF
>TRBJ2-1|few|.|TRBV25-1
TGTGCCTCCAGGGGAGACTCCTACAATGAGCAGTTCTTC
CASRGDSYNEQFF
>TRBJ2-2|many|.|TRBV5-1
TGCGCCAGCAGCTTGGCCCCCGGGGGGCCCGGGGAGCTGTTTTTT
CASSLAPGGPGELFF
>TRBJ2-1|many|TRBD2|TRBV9
TGTGCCAGCAGCGTAACCCCGGGGACTAGCAACCTCGATGAGCAGTTCTTC
CASSVTPGTSNLDEQFF
>TRBJ2-3|.|.|TRBV6-2/TRBV6-3
TGTGCCAGCAGTTACCCCTCAGATACGCAGTATTTT
CASSYPSDTQYF
>TRBJ2-7|.|.|TRBV27
TGTGCCAGCACGTCGCAGACAGACTCCTACGAGCAGTACTTC
CASTSQTDSYEQYF
>TRBJ1-4|.|.|TRBV9
TGTGCCAGCAGCCCATCGACCGGGGGACGTGAAAAACTGTTTTTT
CASSPSTGGREKLFF
>TRBJ2-3|.|TRBD1|TRBV6-2/TRBV6-3
TGTGCCAGCAGCCGACAGGGGAGCGCAGATACGCAGTATTTT
CASSRQGSADTQYF
>TRBJ1-2|.|TRBD1|TRBV29-1
TGCAGCGGGAGAGACGGACAGGGGGACTATGGCTACACCTTC
CSGRDGQGDYGYTF
>TRBJ2-7|few|TRBD1|TRBV7-9
TGTGCCAGCAGCAAACAGGGGGGACCCTACGAGCAGTACTTC
CASSKQGGPYEQYF
>TRBJ2-7|.|.|TRBV2
TGTGCCAGCAATGTGGGCAGGGAAGTCGAGCAGTACTTC
CASNVGREVEQYF
>TRBJ2-7|few|TRBD2|TRBV6-2/TRBV6-3
TGTGCCAGCAGTTACTCGCCCGGGAGGGTAACGTACGAGCAGTACTTC
CASSYSPGRVTYEQYF
>TRBJ2-3|many|.|TRBV5-6
TGTGCCAGCAGCCAGAGACCAGAAAATACGCAGTATTTT
CASSQRPENTQYF
>TRBJ2-2|many|TRBD1|TRBV5-1
TGCGCCAGCAGCCAGGACAGGGAGGCCGGGGAGCTGTTTTTT
CASSQDREAGELFF
>TRBJ2-1|.|.|TRBV2
TGTGCCAGCACCGGGGGGCGGGTCCCCTACAATGAGCAGTTCTTC
CASTGGRVPYNEQFF
>TRBJ1-1|few|.|TRBV15
TGTGCCACCAGCACAGAGGTCCGGCGAAATTCTGAAGCTTTCTTT
CATSTEVRRNSEAFF
>TRBJ2-2|.|.|TRBV30
TGTGCCTGGAGTGTAGCTTCTCCCGGGGAGCTGTTTTTT
CAWSVASPGELFF
>TRBJ2-7|many|.|TRBV4-3
TGCGCCAGCAGCCAAGATATCGCAGGGGACTACGAGCAGTACTTC
CASSQDIAGDYEQYF
>TRBJ2-7|few|TRBD2|TRBV5-5
TGTGCCAGCAGCTTCGGGACTAGCGGGGGGAGCTCCTACGAGCAGTACTTC
CASSFGTSGGSSYEQYF
>TRBJ1-2|.|.|TRBV4-1
TGCGCCAGCAGCCAAGTAATTTCGACAGCTAACTATGGCTACACCTTC
CASSQVISTANYGYTF
>TRBJ1-1|.|.|TRBV3-1
TGTGCCAGCTTAGGGGACCACAGTGAAGCTTTCTTT
CASLGDHSEAFF
>TRBJ2-5|few|TRBD2|TRBV28
TGTGCCAGCAGCGAGTTCGAACGGGGGGGAGAGACCCAGTACTTC
CASSEFERGGETQYF
>TRBJ2-5|few|TRBD2|TRBV20-1
TGCAGTGCTAACGCGGGGGACCGAGAGACCCAGTACTTC
CSANAGDRETQYF
>TRBJ1-1|many|.|TRBV5-1
TGCGCCAGCAGCTTGGGGGCAGGGCCGAACACTGAAGCTTTCTTT
CASSLGAGPNTEAFF
>TRBJ2-1|many|.|TRBV29-1
TGCAGCCCTGGGACCGGGGGAAACAATGAGCAGTTCTTC
CSPGTGGNNEQFF
>TRBJ1-3|.|TRBD1|TRBV4-2
TGTGCCAGCAGCCAGGTGAAGGGACAGGGGTATGGAAACACCATATATTTT
CASSQVKGQGYGNTIYF
>TRBJ2-7|many|.|TRBV7-2
TGTGCCAGCAGCGTACCAGGGAGCTACGAGCAGTACTTC
CASSVPGSYEQYF
>TRBJ2-1|.|.|TRBV7-3
TGTGCCAGCAGCAACTGTGGGGCTCTTCGGTGCAATGAGCAGTTCTTC
CASSNCGALRCNEQFF
>TRBJ2-1|.|.|TRBV18
TGTGCCAGCTCACCACCAAGTATGTCCTACAATGAGCAGTTCTTC
CASSPPSMSYNEQFF
>TRBJ2-5|once|.|TRBV20-1
TGCAGTGCTAGAGGAGAGACCCAGTACTTC
CSARGETQYF
>TRBJ2-5|.|TRBD2|TRBV14
TGTGCCAGCAGCCCAACGGGACTAGCGGGGGAATTGGAGACCCAGTACTTC
CASSPTGLAGELETQYF